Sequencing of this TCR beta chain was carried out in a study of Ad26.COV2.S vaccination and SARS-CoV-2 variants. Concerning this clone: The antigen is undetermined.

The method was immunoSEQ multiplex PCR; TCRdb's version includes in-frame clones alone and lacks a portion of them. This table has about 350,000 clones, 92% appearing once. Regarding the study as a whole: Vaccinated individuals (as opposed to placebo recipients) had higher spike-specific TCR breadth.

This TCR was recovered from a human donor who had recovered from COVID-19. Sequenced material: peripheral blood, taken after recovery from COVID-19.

The CDR3 loop is CASSFSFGTPNTEAFF. The CDR3 DNA sequence: TGTGCCAGCAGTTTTTCTTTCGGGACGCCGAACACTGAAGCTTTCTTT. This chain connects TRBV28 to TRBJ1-1; weak D call: TRBD1 (5 bases). Trimming stripped 3 bases from V and 1 base from J, with 15 bases between. The CDR3 extends over 16 amino acids. The germline gives CDR1 MDHEN, CDR2 SYDVKM.